These 27 T cell receptor beta chains share one sample of origin, sequenced in a study of blood T cell repertoires in COVID-19. Using immunoSEQ multiplex PCR, the repertoire was profiled, and TCRdb retains in-frame clones only, with some absent. The table records approximately 130,000 clones, around 79% of them present only once. The specimen was peripheral blood. The receptors shown here come from a man older than 75 with acute or convalescent COVID-19.

The J gene is TRBJ1-5, the V gene TRBV2; TRBD1 matches at 7 bases. The V gene's germline CDR1 is SNHLY and CDR2 FYNNEI. The CDR3 is made up of 15 amino acids. V shed 6 bases and J 4 bases; nucleotides not matched to a gene: 9. The CDR3 DNA is TGTGCCAGCAGGGAAACTGACAGGGAAAATCAGCCCCAGCATTTT. Its translation is CASRETDRENQPQHF.

This chain joins TRBV9 and TRBJ2-1; TRBD2 aligns across 11 bases. V lost 2 bases, J lost 9 bases, and 4 bases stayed unmatched. CDR3 length equals 14 residues. CDR1 SGDLS and CDR2 YYNGEE come from the germline V gene. The CDR3 is CASSVTGTSGEQFF. In DNA, the CDR3 is TGTGCCAGCAGCGTTACCGGGACTAGCGGTGAGCAGTTCTTC. The complete variable domain, with remaining parts taken from reference TRBV9 and TRBJ2-1, reads DSGVTQTPKHLITATGQRVTLRCSPRSGDLSVYWYQQSLDQGLQFLIQYYNGEERAKGNILERFSAQQFPDLHSELNLSSLELGDSALYFCASSVTGTSGEQFFGPGTRLTVL.

This clone was observed a handful of times. This chain connects TRBV6-5 to TRBJ2-1, with 8 nucleotides matching TRBD2. CDR1 and CDR2 from the germline V gene are MNHEY and SVGAGI. The CDR3 contains 13 residues. V lost 6 bases and J lost 8; bases outside the gene matches: 6. CDR3 sequence reads: CASRNPSGYEQFF. For the CDR3, the DNA is TGTGCCAGCAGAAACCCTAGCGGGTATGAGCAGTTCTTC.

The chain uses TRBV6-1 and TRBJ2-7, with D possibly TRBD1 on 5 matching bases. Trimming stripped 1 base from V and 3 bases from J, with 13 bases between. This CDR3 spans 15 amino acids. Germline loops: CDR1 MNHNS, CDR2 SASEGT. CDR3 amino acids: CASSEGVRAFYEQYF. CDR3 in DNA: TGTGCCAGCAGTGAAGGAGTCAGGGCTTTCTACGAGCAGTACTTC.

The rearrangement uses TRBV9 and TRBJ2-7, with 7 bases fitting TRBD2. In germline, CDR1 is SGDLS, CDR2 YYNGEE. With 0 bases clipped from V and 4 bases from J, the junction kept 7 bases outside the gene matches. CDR3 size: 15 residues. The CDR3 nucleotides read TGTGCCAGCAGCGTAGACCCGGGGGGTGGGTACGAGCAGTACTTC. Encoded protein: CASSVDPGGGYEQYF.

The sample holds a few counts of this clone. Other DNA sequences in the same sample also yield this CDR3. V is TRBV6-6 and J is TRBJ1-1; D is uncertain. The CDR3 is 14 residues long. Germline V gene data show CDR1 as MNHNY and CDR2 as SVGAGI (reference sequence). Trimming cost V 3 bases and J 0 bases, with 8 bases left between them. CDR3 in DNA: TGTGCCAGCAGTTATCCAGAATTGAACACTGAAGCTTTCTTT. As protein: CASSYPELNTEAFF.

This clone has just a few counts. V and J are TRBV5-4 and TRBJ2-5, with D possibly being TRBD2 (6 bases). This CDR3 spans 14 amino acids. CDR1 and CDR2 (germline): SGHNT, YYREEE (reference sequence). V lost 4 bases and J lost 5, with 15 bases in between. CDR3 in DNA: TGTGCCAGCAGCCGGGACTGGACGAGGGAGACCCAGTACTTC. Its translation is CASSRDWTRETQYF.

The chain is built from TRBV5-1 and TRBJ1-4; possibly TRBD1 for D (5 bases). CDR3 length equals 14 residues. V was pared by 2 bases and J by 8 bases, with 13 bases between. Germline CDR1 and CDR2: SGHRS and YFSETQ. As DNA, the CDR3 is TGCGCCAGCAGCTTCTGGGGCCCGGAGGAAAAACTGTTTTTT. Translation: CASSFWGPEEKLFF.

DNA for the CDR3: TGTGCCAGCAGCGGTACTAGCGGGGGGGGCACAGATACGCAGTATTTT. Translating gives CASSGTSGGGTDTQYF. The genes are TRBV7-2 and TRBJ2-3; 13 bases fit TRBD2. This CDR3 has 16 residues. Trimming cost V 5 bases and J 1 base; bases outside gene matches: 3. Germline lookup yields CDR1 SGHTA and CDR2 FQGNSA.

This rearrangement joins TRBV13 to TRBJ1-6, with a weak D call TRBD1 (5 bases). The germline V and J ends were trimmed by 5 bases and 13 bases, with 18 bases remaining between them. CDR1 PRHDT and CDR2 FYEKMQ come from the germline V gene (reference sequence). The CDR3 extends over 14 amino acids. The CDR3 nucleotides are TGTGCCAGCAGCCTTAGGACATGGCCCGAGCCCCTCCACTTT. It is translated as CASSLRTWPEPLHF.

The chain carries TRBV2 and TRBJ1-6; 10 bases fit TRBD1. Trimming at V came to 5 bases and at J to 0 bases, leaving 1 base not matched to a gene. The V gene's germline CDR1 is SNHLY and CDR2 FYNNEI. The CDR3 runs to 16 residues. CDR3 residues: CASSWTGGSYNSPLHF. CDR3 nucleotide sequence: TGTGCCAGCAGTTGGACAGGGGGCTCCTATAATTCACCCCTCCACTTT.

The genes are TRBV19 and TRBJ1-3; a possible D gene is TRBD1 (6 bases). The CDR3 extends over 15 amino acids. V was cut by 7 bases and J by 1 base, with 14 bases left in between. Germline V gene data show CDR1 as LNHDA and CDR2 as SQIVND (reference sequence). The CDR3 loop is CASTLTGTSGNTIYF. The CDR3 DNA reads as TGTGCCAGTACCTTAACAGGGACGTCTGGAAACACCATATATTTT.

This chain uses TRBV5-8 with TRBJ1-6; D is perhaps TRBD1 (6 bases). Trimming removed 2 bases from V and 6 bases from J, with 15 bases in between. Germline CDR1 reads SGHTS; CDR2 reads YDEGEE. CDR3 size: 16 residues. The CDR3 DNA reads as TGTGCCAGCAGCTTCCGCTCAGGGGAAGGTAATTCACCCCTCCACTTT. Its translation: CASSFRSGEGNSPLHF.

The chain uses TRBV19 and TRBJ1-5; 7 nucleotides align to TRBD1. This CDR3 comprises 14 residues. Germline values: CDR1 LNHDA, CDR2 SQIVND (reference sequence). J lost 11 bases, V lost 5 bases, and 12 bases had no gene match. CDR3 region: CASSGTAFSRTQHF. The CDR3 nucleotides read TGTGCCAGTAGTGGGACAGCCTTTTCCAGGACCCAGCATTTT. Full variable domain (rest looked up from reference TRBV19 and TRBJ1-5): DGGITQSPKYLFRKEGQNVTLSCEQNLNHDAMYWYRQDPGQGLRLIYYSQIVNDFQKGDIAEGYSVSREKKESFPLTVTSAQKNPTAFYLCASSGTAFSRTQHFGDGTRLSIL.

This clone was seen a single time. The chain recombines TRBV5-4 with TRBJ2-7; D perhaps matches TRBD2 (6 bases). The V end lost 1 base, the J end lost 7 bases, and 15 bases lay between the germline ends. The CDR3 sequence is 14 residues long. Germline-derived CDR1 and CDR2 are SGHNT and YYREEE (reference sequence). The CDR3 is CASSLLAGSGEQYF. CDR3 in DNA: TGTGCCAGCAGCTTGTTGGCGGGGAGTGGGGAGCAGTACTTC.

The rearrangement links TRBV29-1 to TRBJ1-2; a weak D match, TRBD1 (6 bases). Germline V gene data show CDR1 as SQVTM and CDR2 as ANQGSEA. The V end lost 8 bases, the J end lost 5 bases, and 21 bases lay between the germline ends. This CDR3 comprises 14 residues. The DNA of the CDR3 is TGCAGCTCCGGATCGGACAGAACACTTTATGGCTACACCTTC. Protein sequence: CSSGSDRTLYGYTF.

The chain is built from TRBV19 and TRBJ1-2, with 9 bases lining up with TRBD1. The CDR3 extends over 12 amino acids. V was clipped by 6 bases and J by 6 bases; unmatched bases: 2. Germline V gives CDR1 LNHDA, CDR2 SQIVND (reference sequence). The CDR3 region is CASRRTGDGYTF. The DNA for the CDR3 is TGTGCCAGTAGACGGACAGGGGATGGCTACACCTTC.

The genes are TRBV4-1 and TRBJ1-5; D is unresolved. This CDR3 is 16 amino acids long. V lost 0 bases and J 0 bases, leaving 9 bases between the germline ends. Looked up from germline, CDR1 is MGHRA and CDR2 is YSYEKL. CDR3 bases: TGCGCCAGCAGCCAAGATGAGGGTGGTAGCAATCAGCCCCAGCATTTT. This sequence encodes CASSQDEGGSNQPQHF.

The chain uses TRBV9 and TRBJ2-5, with TRBD2 as a possible D gene (6 bases). The CDR3 loop spans 14 amino acids. Germline V gives CDR1 SGDLS, CDR2 YYNGEE. Deletions cut 0 bases from V and 1 base from J, with 7 bases between. The DNA of the CDR3 is TGTGCCAGCAGCGTAGGTAGCGGCCAAGAGACCCAGTACTTC. Amino acids: CASSVGSGQETQYF.

With regard to this clone: The junction and the germline gene differ at one end; a read error may be behind it. V gene TRBV7-7 combines with J gene TRBJ2-5; 7 bases fit TRBD1. There are 13 residues in the CDR3. Germline CDR1 reads SSHAT; CDR2 reads FNYEAQ (reference sequence). The CDR3 coding sequence is TGTGCCAGCAGCCTCAGCTTAGTAGACAGGGTTCACTTC. Its protein product is CASSLSLVDRVHF.

The chain couples TRBV6-5 to TRBJ1-2; 7 positions agree with TRBD1. The trim removed 7 bases at V and 2 bases at J, leaving 10 bases unmatched. Per the germline V gene, CDR1 is MNHEY and CDR2 is SVGAGI. The CDR3 sequence is 15 residues long. The CDR3 loop reads CASILAPGQNYGYTF. The CDR3, as DNA: TGTGCCAGCATCTTAGCCCCGGGACAGAACTATGGCTACACCTTC.

This chain links TRBV2 with TRBJ1-5, with 7 nucleotides matching TRBD1. Germline V gene data show CDR1 as SNHLY and CDR2 as FYNNEI. The CDR3 runs 14 residues. The V gene end was trimmed by 6 bases and the J gene end by 3 bases; junction bases not matched to a gene: 5. The CDR3 nucleotides read TGTGCCAGCAGGAGGGGGCTCGACAATCAGCCCCAGCATTTT. Protein sequence: CASRRGLDNQPQHF.

This clone was counted once. This sequence joins TRBV14 and TRBJ1-5; D perhaps matches TRBD1 (6 bases). This CDR3 is built from 17 residues. Deletions cut 0 bases from V and 1 base from J, with 13 bases between. CDR1 and CDR2 (germline): SGHDN, FVKESK. The CDR3 DNA is TGTGCCAGCAGCCAAGATTTACAGGGAGGGAGCAATCAGCCCCAGCATTTT. Translating gives CASSQDLQGGSNQPQHF.

This clone was seen a handful of times. This chain joins TRBV7-8 and TRBJ1-6; TRBD1 matches at 7 bases. J was trimmed by 7 bases and V by 5 bases; bases with no gene match: 8. This CDR3 has 15 residues. Germline loops: CDR1 SGHVS, CDR2 FQNEAQ. CDR3 in DNA: TGTGCCAGCAGCCTATGGGACAGCTTGAATTCACCCCTCCACTTT. Its translation is CASSLWDSLNSPLHF.

This sequence joins TRBV25-1 and TRBJ2-3; 9 bases align to TRBD1. V dropped 6 bases and J dropped 4; count of bases not matched to a gene: 5. The CDR3 has 14 residues. Germline CDR1 MGHDK, CDR2 SYGVNS. The CDR3 DNA sequence: TGTGCCAGCAGCCAACAGGGGGCTGCAGATACGCAGTATTTT. It codes for CASSQQGAADTQYF.

A single count supports this clone. DNA of the CDR3: TGTGCCAGCAGCTTAGGGGGCGCGGTTTCACCCCTCCACTTT. Translating it yields CASSLGGAVSPLHF. This rearrangement joins TRBV7-2 to TRBJ1-6, with D maybe TRBD1 (5 bases). The CDR3 is 14 residues long. The V end lost 1 base, the J end lost 9 bases, and 10 bases lay between the germline ends. Per the germline V gene, CDR1 is SGHTA and CDR2 is FQGNSA.

The chain has TRBV28 and TRBJ1-5, with TRBD1 identical over 8 bases. The J segment lost 2 bases and the V segment lost 5 bases, leaving 8 bases of the junction unmatched. CDR1 and CDR2 (germline): MDHEN, SYDVKM. This CDR3 region has 16 residues. The CDR3 loop is CASSQLTGGGNQPQHF. In DNA, the CDR3 is TGTGCCAGCAGTCAATTAACAGGGGGTGGCAATCAGCCCCAGCATTTT.